This TCR beta chain was observed in a study of T cell responses to AZD1222 COVID-19 vaccine. Study outcomes and limitations: Two AZD1222 administrations were followed by greater Spike-specific TCR breadth and depth.

CDR3 length: 15 amino acids. Looked up from germline, CDR1 is SGHDT and CDR2 is YYEEEE. The V end was cut by 4 bases, the J end by 5 bases, with 16 bases between. As regards this clone: Its antigen is not known.

The protocol was immunoSEQ multiplex PCR, while the TCRdb copy is restricted to in-frame clones and leaves out a portion. The sample has over 200,000 clones, approximately 94% seen once. The source material was peripheral blood, sampled 28 days after the second dose of the MenACWY control vaccine. This TCR was sampled from an adult who received the MenACWY meningococcal vaccine as a control. The chain has TRBV5-6 and TRBJ1-5; D not certain. The CDR3 is CASSQKIRGDQPQHF. Here the CDR3 DNA reads TGTGCCAGCAGCCAGAAAATCCGCGGGGATCAGCCCCAGCATTTT.